The entry below gives a single T cell receptor (beta chain) sequence along with its context. The antigen remains unidentified. Other DNA sequences in the sample encode the same CDR3. Unstimulated Tregs (CD4+CD25+CD127-) and CD4+CD25- non-Tregs were sorted from PBMCs. The table came from immunoSEQ multiplex PCR; TCRdb's copy has only in-frame clones and leaves some out. The profile shows 85,000 to 95,000 clones, 90% to 95% of them singletons. This specimen belongs to a study of Tregs in tolerant kidney transplant recipients. Study results and limitations: Few patients were studied, so findings need validation in larger groups. This study did not directly address biological reproducibility. Expanding Tregs on activated donor B cells appeared to best identify donor-specific TCRbeta clones.

The CDR3 totals 15 residues. V was trimmed by 4 bases and J by 2 bases, leaving 15 bases between them. The germline V gene has CDR1 SGHAT and CDR2 FQNNGV. The genes are TRBV11-2 and TRBJ2-7; maybe TRBD2 (6 bases). The specimen sequenced was CD8+ T cells from blood. The clonotype was recovered from a human donor in good health. As DNA, the CDR3 is TGTGCCAGCAGCTCGACCGGGACTGGACCCTACGAGCAGTACTTC. Its protein product is CASSSTGTGPYEQYF. Full variable domain (outside the CDR3, taken from reference TRBV11-2 and TRBJ2-7): EAGVAQSPRYKIIEKRQSVAFWCNPISGHATLYWYQQILGQGPKLLIQFQNNGVVDDSQLPKDRFSAERLKGVDSTLKIQPAKLEDSAVYLCASSSTGTGPYEQYFGPGTRLTVT.